This TCR beta chain was sequenced in a study of shared clonotypes between healthy human individuals. Sequenced by immunoSEQ multiplex PCR; TCRdb stores in-frame clones only, minus some. The sample records some 1,900,000 clones, about 95% being singletons. CD8 cells classed as naive were CD45RO-negative and positively selected for CCR7, excluding terminally differentiated effector memory CD45RA+ cells. The V segment lost 4 bases and the J segment 4 bases; nucleotides outside the gene matches: 15. From germline, CDR1 is LGHNA and CDR2 YSLEER. The CDR3 spans 19 residues. The gene calls are TRBV4-3 and TRBJ2-4, with 11 bases that match TRBD2. The sequencing input was naive CD8+ T cells sorted from blood. The origin of this receptor is a man younger than 35 in good health. The CDR3: CASSPGTSGAGHQKNIQYF. DNA of the CDR3: TGCGCCAGCAGCCCGGGGACTAGCGGAGCCGGTCACCAAAAAAACATTCAGTACTTC.